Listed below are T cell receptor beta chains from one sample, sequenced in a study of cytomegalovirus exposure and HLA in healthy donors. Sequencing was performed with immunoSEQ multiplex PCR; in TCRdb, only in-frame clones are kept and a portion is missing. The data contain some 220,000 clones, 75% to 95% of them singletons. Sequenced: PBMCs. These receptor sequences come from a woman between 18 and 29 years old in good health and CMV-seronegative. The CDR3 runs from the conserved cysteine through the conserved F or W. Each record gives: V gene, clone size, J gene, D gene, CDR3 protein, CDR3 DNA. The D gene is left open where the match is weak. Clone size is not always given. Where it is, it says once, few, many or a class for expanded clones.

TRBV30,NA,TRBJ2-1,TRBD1,CAWTSDRATEQFF,TGTGCCTGGACCTCGGACAGGGCTACTGAGCAGTTCTTC
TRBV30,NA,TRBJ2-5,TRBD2,CAWSVAGETQYF,TGTGCCTGGTCTGTAGCGGGAGAGACCCAGTACTTC
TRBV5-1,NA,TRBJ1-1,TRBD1,CASSLPGQGNTEAFF,TGCGCCAGCAGCCTACCGGGACAGGGGAACACTGAAGCTTTCTTT
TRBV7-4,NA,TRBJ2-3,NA,CASSGWEEVTDTQYF,TGTGCCAGCAGCGGTTGGGAGGAGGTCACAGATACGCAGTATTTT
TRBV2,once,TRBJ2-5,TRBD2,CASGPIGPQMSGRAGETQYF,TGTGCCAGCGGCCCAATCGGCCCCCAAATGAGCGGGAGGGCCGGAGAGACCCAGTACTTC
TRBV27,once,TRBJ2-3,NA,CASSWGGDTQYF,TGTGCCAGCAGTTGGGGAGGAGATACGCAGTATTTT
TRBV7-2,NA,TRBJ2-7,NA,CASSFLYEQYF,TGTGCCAGCAGCTTTCTTTACGAGCAGTACTTC
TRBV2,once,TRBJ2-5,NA,CASSRRGRLETQYF,TGTGCCAGCAGTCGCAGGGGGAGGTTAGAGACCCAGTACTTC
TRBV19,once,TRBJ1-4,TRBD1,CASSRRDRENEKLFF,TGTGCCAGTAGCCGCCGGGACAGGGAAAATGAAAAACTGTTTTTT
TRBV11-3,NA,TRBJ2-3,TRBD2,CASSSTGTSGSDTQYF,TGTGCCAGCAGCTCGACCGGGACTAGCGGATCAGATACGCAGTATTTT
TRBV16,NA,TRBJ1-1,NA,CASSQWEGMNTEAFF,TGTGCCAGCAGCCAATGGGAGGGAATGAACACTGAAGCTTTCTTT
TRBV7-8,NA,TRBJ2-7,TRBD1,CASSLADRGHEQYF,TGTGCCAGCAGCTTAGCGGACAGGGGGCACGAGCAGTACTTC
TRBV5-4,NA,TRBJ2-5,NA,CASSLQAPGETQYF,TGTGCCAGCAGCCTCCAAGCGCCAGGGGAGACCCAGTACTTC
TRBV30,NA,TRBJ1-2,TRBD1,CAWDRVMFYGYTF,TGTGCCTGGGACAGGGTAATGTTCTATGGCTACACCTTC
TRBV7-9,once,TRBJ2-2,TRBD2,CASSPLGGSRGGELFF,TGTGCCAGCAGCCCCCTCGGGGGGAGTAGAGGCGGGGAGCTGTTTTTT
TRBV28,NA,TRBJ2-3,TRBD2,CASRTSGSRDTQYF,TGTGCCAGCAGGACTAGCGGGAGTAGGGATACGCAGTATTTT
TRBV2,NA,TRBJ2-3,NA,CASNARRDTQYF,TGTGCCAGCAACGCGAGGCGAGATACGCAGTATTTT
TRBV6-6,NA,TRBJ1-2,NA,CASSLSDKVTNYGYTF,TGTGCCAGCAGTTTGTCAGATAAAGTAACTAACTATGGCTACACCTTC
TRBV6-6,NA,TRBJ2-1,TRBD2,CASNLLADNEQFF,TGTGCCAGCAACTTACTAGCGGACAATGAGCAGTTCTTC
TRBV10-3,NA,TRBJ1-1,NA,CAISEFFDWNTEAFF,TGTGCCATCAGTGAGTTCTTTGACTGGAACACTGAAGCTTTCTTT
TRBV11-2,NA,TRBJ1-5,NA,CASSLAGGNQPQHF,TGTGCCAGCAGCTTAGCGGGGGGAAATCAGCCCCAGCATTTT
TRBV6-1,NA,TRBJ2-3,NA,CASSVLSSTDTQYF,TGTGCCAGCAGTGTTCTGAGTAGCACAGATACGCAGTATTTT
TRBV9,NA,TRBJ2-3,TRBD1,CASSVEGDQTGADTQYF,TGTGCCAGCAGCGTAGAGGGGGACCAGACAGGGGCAGATACGCAGTATTTT
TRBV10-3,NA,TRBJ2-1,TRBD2,CAISDLTSGSHEQFF,TGTGCCATCAGTGATCTAACTAGCGGGAGCCATGAGCAGTTCTTC
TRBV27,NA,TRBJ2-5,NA,CASSSSLGHVYQETQYF,TGTGCCAGCAGTTCAAGCCTGGGACACGTGTACCAAGAGACCCAGTACTTC
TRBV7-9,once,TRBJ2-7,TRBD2,CASSLSGTRSEQYF,TGTGCCAGCAGCTTGAGCGGGACCCGTTCCGAGCAGTACTTC
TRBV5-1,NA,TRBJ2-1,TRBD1,CASSPGTAQSSYNEQFF,TGCGCCAGCAGCCCGGGGACAGCCCAGAGCTCCTACAATGAGCAGTTCTTC
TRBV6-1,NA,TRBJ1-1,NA,CASKALYGSGTEAFF,TGTGCCAGCAAGGCATTATACGGGTCGGGCACTGAAGCTTTCTTT
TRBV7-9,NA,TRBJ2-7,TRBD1,CASSLPVRGPSYEQYF,TGTGCCAGCAGCCTCCCGGTCAGGGGGCCGTCCTACGAGCAGTACTTC
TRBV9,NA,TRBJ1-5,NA,CASSAHDNQPQHF,TGTGCCAGCAGCGCACATGACAATCAGCCCCAGCATTTT
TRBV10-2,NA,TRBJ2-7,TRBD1,CASSESGQGPYEQYF,TGCGCCAGCAGTGAGTCGGGACAGGGCCCCTACGAGCAGTACTTC
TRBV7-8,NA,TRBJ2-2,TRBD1,CASNYYSGAGGTTGELFF,TGTGCCAGCAACTATTACAGTGGGGCAGGGGGAACCACCGGGGAGCTGTTTTTT
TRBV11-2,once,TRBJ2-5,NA,CASSPQETQYF,TGTGCCAGCAGCCCGCAAGAGACCCAGTACTTC
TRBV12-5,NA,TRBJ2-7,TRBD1,CASGYRTGYEQYF,TGTGCTAGTGGTTATCGGACAGGGTACGAGCAGTACTTC
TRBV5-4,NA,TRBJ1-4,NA,CASSQTGGGNNEKLFF,TGTGCCAGCAGCCAGACAGGTGGGGGCAATAATGAAAAACTGTTTTTT
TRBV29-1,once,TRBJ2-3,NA,CSVEGVSAGRTDTQYF,TGCAGCGTCGAGGGGGTTAGTGCTGGCCGCACAGATACGCAGTATTTT
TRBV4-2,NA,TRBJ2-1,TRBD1,CASSQRATGTGTIEQFF,TGTGCCAGCAGCCAACGGGCCACCGGGACAGGGACAATTGAGCAGTTCTTC
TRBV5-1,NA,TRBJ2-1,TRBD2,CASRDPGLAGGLLYEQFF,TGCGCCAGCAGGGACCCGGGACTAGCGGGAGGGCTTCTTTATGAGCAGTTCTTC
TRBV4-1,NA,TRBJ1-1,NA,CASSHVGFREGTEAFF,TGCGCCAGCAGCCACGTCGGATTTCGCGAGGGCACTGAAGCTTTCTTT
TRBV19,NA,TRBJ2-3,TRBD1,CASSIGTGRDTQYF,TGTGCCAGTAGTATTGGGACAGGGAGAGATACGCAGTATTTT
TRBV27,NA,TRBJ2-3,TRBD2,CASSYLGVAGGRDTQYF,TGTGCCAGCAGTTATCTTGGGGTAGCGGGAGGACGAGATACGCAGTATTTT
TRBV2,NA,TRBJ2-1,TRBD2,CASKTTSGSGNEQFF,TGTGCCAGCAAAACGACTAGCGGGAGTGGCAATGAGCAGTTCTTC
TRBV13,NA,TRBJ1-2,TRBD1,CASSLPPGQGCGYTF,TGTGCCAGCAGCTTGCCCCCGGGACAGGGATGTGGCTACACCTTC
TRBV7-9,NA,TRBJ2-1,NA,CASSLTSRGEQFF,TGTGCCAGCAGCTTAACGTCTCGGGGGGAGCAGTTCTTC
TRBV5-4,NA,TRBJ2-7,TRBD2,CASSLASGTYEQYF,TGTGCCAGCAGCTTGGCTAGCGGAACCTACGAGCAGTACTTC
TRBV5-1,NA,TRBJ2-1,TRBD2,CASSLGIAGAYNEQFF,TGCGCCAGCAGCTTGGGGATAGCGGGGGCCTACAATGAGCAGTTCTTC
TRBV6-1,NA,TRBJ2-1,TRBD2,CASRSLAATRNEQFF,TGTGCCAGTAGATCCCTAGCGGCCACTAGAAATGAGCAGTTCTTC
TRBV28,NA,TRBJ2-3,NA,CAGGQPSTDTQYF,TGTGCCGGAGGACAGCCTAGCACAGATACGCAGTATTTT
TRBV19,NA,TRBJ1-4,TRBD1,CASRRTGSNEKLFF,TGTGCCAGTAGGAGGACAGGGTCTAATGAAAAACTGTTTTTT
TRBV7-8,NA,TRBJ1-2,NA,CASSPTSAGAYGYTF,TGTGCCAGCAGCCCTACCTCTGCAGGGGCCTATGGCTACACCTTC
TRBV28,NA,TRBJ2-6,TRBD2,CASSLGRAGANVLTF,TGTGCCAGCAGTCTGGGGAGGGCAGGGGCCAACGTCCTGACTTTC
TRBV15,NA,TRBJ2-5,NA,CATSSPGGRETQYF,TGTGCCACCAGCAGCCCCGGGGGTAGGGAGACCCAGTACTTC
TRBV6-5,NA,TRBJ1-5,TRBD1,CASSFGTGDNQPQHF,TGTGCCAGCAGTTTCGGGACAGGCGACAATCAGCCCCAGCATTTT
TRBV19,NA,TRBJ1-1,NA,CASSDWIEAFF,TGTGCCAGTAGCGACTGGATTGAAGCTTTCTTT
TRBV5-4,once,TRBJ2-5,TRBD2,CAGKREGGETQYF,TGTGCCGGCAAGCGGGAGGGGGGGGAGACCCAGTACTTC
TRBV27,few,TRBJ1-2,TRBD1,CASSFRRTGDGYTF,TGTGCCAGCAGTTTCAGGCGGACAGGGGATGGCTACACCTTC
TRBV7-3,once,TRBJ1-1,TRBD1,CASSPETGSETEAFF,TGTGCCAGCAGCCCTGAGACAGGGTCGGAGACTGAAGCTTTCTTT
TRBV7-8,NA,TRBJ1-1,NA,CASSLVGRRISMNTEAFF,TGTGCCAGCAGCTTAGTCGGTCGGAGGATCAGTATGAACACTGAAGCTTTCTTT
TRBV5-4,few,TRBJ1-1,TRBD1,CASSPDRGNTEAFF,TGTGCCAGCAGCCCCGACAGGGGTAACACTGAAGCTTTCTTT
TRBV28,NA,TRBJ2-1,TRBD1,CASSLWGQGAQNEQFF,TGTGCCAGCAGTTTATGGGGACAGGGGGCGCAAAATGAGCAGTTCTTC